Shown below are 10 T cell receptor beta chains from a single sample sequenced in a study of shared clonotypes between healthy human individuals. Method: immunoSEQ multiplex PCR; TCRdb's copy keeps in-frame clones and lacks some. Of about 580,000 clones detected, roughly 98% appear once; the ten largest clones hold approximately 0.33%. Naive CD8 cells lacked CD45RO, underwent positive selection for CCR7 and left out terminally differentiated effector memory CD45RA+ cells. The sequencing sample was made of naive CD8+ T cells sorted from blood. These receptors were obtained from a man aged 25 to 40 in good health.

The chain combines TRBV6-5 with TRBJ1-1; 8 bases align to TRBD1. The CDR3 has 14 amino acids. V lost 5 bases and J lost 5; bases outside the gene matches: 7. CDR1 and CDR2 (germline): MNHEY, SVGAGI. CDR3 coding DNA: TGTGCCAGCAGTGTGAGACAGGGGTGGACTGAAGCTTTCTTT. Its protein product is CASSVRQGWTEAFF.

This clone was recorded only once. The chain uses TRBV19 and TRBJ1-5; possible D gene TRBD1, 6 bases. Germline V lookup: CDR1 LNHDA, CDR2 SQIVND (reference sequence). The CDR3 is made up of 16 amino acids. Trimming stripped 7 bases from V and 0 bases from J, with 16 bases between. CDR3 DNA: TGTGCCAGTAAGGGTTGGCAGGGGAATAGCAATCAGCCCCAGCATTTT. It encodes CASKGWQGNSNQPQHF.

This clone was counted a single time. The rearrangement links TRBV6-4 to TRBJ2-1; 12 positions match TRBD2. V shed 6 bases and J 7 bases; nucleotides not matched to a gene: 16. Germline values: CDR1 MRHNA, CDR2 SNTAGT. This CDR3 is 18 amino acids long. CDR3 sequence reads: CASSLTAPSGRGRNEQFF. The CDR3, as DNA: TGTGCCAGCAGCCTCACGGCGCCTAGCGGGAGGGGCAGGAATGAGCAGTTCTTC.

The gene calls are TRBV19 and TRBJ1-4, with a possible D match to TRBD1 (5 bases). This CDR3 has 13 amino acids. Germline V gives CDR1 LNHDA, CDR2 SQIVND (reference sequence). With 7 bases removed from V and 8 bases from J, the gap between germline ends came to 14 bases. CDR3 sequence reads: CASTGWGEEKLFF. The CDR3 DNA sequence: TGTGCCAGTACCGGTTGGGGCGAAGAAAAACTGTTTTTT.

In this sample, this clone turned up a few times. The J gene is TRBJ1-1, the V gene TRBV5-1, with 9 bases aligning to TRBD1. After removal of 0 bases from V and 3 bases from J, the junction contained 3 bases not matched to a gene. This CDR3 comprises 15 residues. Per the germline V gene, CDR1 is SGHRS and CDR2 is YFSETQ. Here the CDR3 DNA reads TGCGCCAGCAGCTTGGGACAGGGGGTGGACACTGAAGCTTTCTTT. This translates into CASSLGQGVDTEAFF.

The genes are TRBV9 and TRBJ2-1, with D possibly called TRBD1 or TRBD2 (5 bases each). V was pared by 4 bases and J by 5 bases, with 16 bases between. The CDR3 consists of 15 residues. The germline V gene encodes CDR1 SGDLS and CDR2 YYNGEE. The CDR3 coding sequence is TGTGCCAGCAGCCCCCGGGGCGGCTACAACAATGAGCAGTTCTTC. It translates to CASSPRGGYNNEQFF. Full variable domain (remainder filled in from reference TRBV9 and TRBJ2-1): DSGVTQTPKHLITATGQRVTLRCSPRSGDLSVYWYQQSLDQGLQFLIQYYNGEERAKGNILERFSAQQFPDLHSELNLSSLELGDSALYFCASSPRGGYNNEQFFGPGTRLTVL.

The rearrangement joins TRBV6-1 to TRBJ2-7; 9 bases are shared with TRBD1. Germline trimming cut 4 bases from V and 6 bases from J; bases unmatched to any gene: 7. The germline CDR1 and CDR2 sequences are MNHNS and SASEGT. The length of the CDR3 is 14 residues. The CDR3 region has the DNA TGTGCCAGCAGTGGCGGACAGGGGCATATCGAGCAGTACTTC. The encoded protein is CASSGGQGHIEQYF.

DNA for the CDR3: TGTGCCAGCAGCCCAGGGGAGGCCCGGGGAGGGTACAATGAGCAGTTCTTC. It specifies CASSPGEARGGYNEQFF. The chain recombines TRBV7-2 with TRBJ2-1; the D gene is possibly TRBD2 (7 bases). Germline V CDR1 and CDR2: SGHTA, FQGNSA. This CDR3 comprises 17 residues. V lost 5 bases to trimming and J lost 4 bases, with 21 bases between them.

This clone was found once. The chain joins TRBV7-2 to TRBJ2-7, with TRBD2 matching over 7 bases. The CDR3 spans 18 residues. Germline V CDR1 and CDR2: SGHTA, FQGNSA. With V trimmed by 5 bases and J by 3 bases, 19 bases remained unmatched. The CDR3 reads CASSLGAGLGGTGYEQYF. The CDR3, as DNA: TGTGCCAGCAGCCTGGGAGCGGGGCTCGGCGGGACGGGCTACGAGCAGTACTTC. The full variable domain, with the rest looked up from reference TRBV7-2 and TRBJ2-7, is GAGVSQSPSNKVTEKGKDVELRCDPISGHTALYWYRQSLGQGLEFLIYFQGNSAPDKSGLPSDRFSAERTGGSVSTLTIQRTQQEDSAVYLCASSLGAGLGGTGYEQYFGPGTRLTVT.

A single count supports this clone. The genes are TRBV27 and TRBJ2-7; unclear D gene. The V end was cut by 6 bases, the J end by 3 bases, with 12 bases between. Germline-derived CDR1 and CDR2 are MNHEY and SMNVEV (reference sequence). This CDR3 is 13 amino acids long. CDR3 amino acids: CASSGYADYEQYF. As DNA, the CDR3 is TGTGCCAGCAGCGGGTACGCGGACTACGAGCAGTACTTC.